A single sample gave rise to the 29 T cell receptor beta chains below, sequenced in a study of OX40 agonist ivuxolimab in advanced cancers. Libraries were prepared by immunoSEQ multiplex PCR; TCRdb keeps only in-frame clonotypes and omits some of them. The table includes about 78,000 clones, 70% to 85% detected once. The source material was CD4+ or CD8+ T cells sorted from blood, sampled in a trial of the OX40 agonist ivuxolimab. The receptors were sampled from an adult with an advanced solid tumor such as melanoma, head and neck, liver or kidney cancer.

This chain links TRBV7-2 with TRBJ2-1, with D perhaps assigned TRBD1 or TRBD2 (5 bases each). CDR1 is SGHTA, CDR2 FQGNSA, per germline. V gave up 3 bases and J gave up 9 bases, with 15 bases separating them. The CDR3 is made up of 14 amino acids. CDR3: CASSLGVNPSEQFF. The CDR3 bases are TGTGCCAGCAGCTTGGGGGTGAATCCCAGTGAGCAGTTCTTC.

The V call is TRBV9, the J call TRBJ2-5, with 9 bases fitting TRBD2. The CDR3 has 16 amino acids. The germline V gene has CDR1 SGDLS and CDR2 YYNGEE. V shed 0 bases, J shed 1 base, and the junction held 4 bases outside the gene matches. The CDR3 DNA sequence: TGTGCCAGCAGCGTAGCGGTAGCGGGGGCCCAAGAGACCCAGTACTTC. It specifies CASSVAVAGAQETQYF.

The chain uses TRBV19 and TRBJ2-1, with D tentatively TRBD1 (6 bases). The CDR3 is 14 amino acids. Germline V gene sequence: CDR1 LNHDA, CDR2 SQIVND (reference sequence). Trimming took off 4 bases at V and 7 bases at J, with 14 bases between the two ends. CDR3 in amino acids: CASSRSNRVNEQFF. The DNA for the CDR3 is TGTGCCAGTAGTAGATCGAACAGGGTTAATGAGCAGTTCTTC.

The CDR3 reads CSVEAVETQYF. The CDR3 region has the DNA TGCAGTGTAGAGGCGGTGGAGACCCAGTACTTC. The chain recombines TRBV20-1 with TRBJ2-5; D is uncertain. Per the germline V gene, CDR1 is DFQATT and CDR2 is SNEGSKA (reference sequence). V lost 7 bases and J lost 5, with 11 bases in between. This CDR3 comprises 11 residues.

V gene TRBV2 combines with J gene TRBJ2-2, with a tentative D call TRBD1 (6 bases). The CDR3 has 15 residues. The germline V gene has CDR1 SNHLY and CDR2 FYNNEI. V lost 6 bases and J lost 2, with 13 bases in between. CDR3: CASSRTVHNTGELFF. The CDR3 DNA follows: TGTGCCAGCAGCCGGACAGTACACAACACCGGGGAGCTGTTTTTT.

The V call is TRBV7-2, the J call TRBJ2-7, with D tentatively TRBD1 (6 bases). The germline V gene encodes CDR1 SGHTA and CDR2 FQGNSA. Trimming took 5 bases from V and 3 from J, leaving 20 bases between them. The CDR3 extends over 16 amino acids. The CDR3 DNA is TGTGCCAGCAGCCCGAAACCCCGGGGACAAAGCTACGAGCAGTACTTC. This gives the protein CASSPKPRGQSYEQYF. Combining the CDR3 with reference TRBV7-2 and TRBJ2-7 gives the whole variable domain GAGVSQSPSNKVTEKGKDVELRCDPISGHTALYWYRQSLGQGLEFLIYFQGNSAPDKSGLPSDRFSAERTGGSVSTLTIQRTQQEDSAVYLCASSPKPRGQSYEQYFGPGTRLTVT.

This clone was recorded once. The chain couples TRBV27 to TRBJ1-5; 8 bases are a match to TRBD1. The CDR3 runs to 15 residues. The V and J ends lost 5 bases and 5 bases, in that order; junction bases with no gene match: 8. Germline CDR1 is MNHEY and CDR2 is SMNVEV (reference sequence). The CDR3 DNA is TGTGCCAGCAGTCCGCGGACAGGGTTCGATCAGCCCCAGCATTTT. Translating it yields CASSPRTGFDQPQHF.

This clone is a singleton in its sample. The chain carries TRBV5-1 and TRBJ2-5, with 10 nucleotides matching TRBD2. Germline V gene sequence: CDR1 SGHRS, CDR2 YFSETQ. This CDR3 is built from 15 residues. V shed 0 bases, J shed 6 bases, and the junction held 5 bases outside the gene matches. CDR3: CASSLDSSGGKTQYF. The CDR3 bases are TGCGCCAGCAGCTTGGATTCTAGCGGGGGAAAGACCCAGTACTTC.

The chain links TRBV23-1 to TRBJ2-6, with D perhaps TRBD2 (5 bases). TRBV23-1 is identified as an open reading frame with a role that is uncertain. V lost 2 bases and J lost 2, with 22 bases in between. CDR3 size: 20 residues. DNA of the CDR3: TGCGCCAGCAGTCAAGTTCTCGGGAAGGGCGGTAACACTGGGGCCAACGTCCTGACTTTC. It encodes CASSQVLGKGGNTGANVLTF.

V and J are TRBV7-9 and TRBJ2-7; TRBD2 is a possible D gene (5 bases). V was clipped by 5 bases and J by 0 bases, with 11 bases between them. The CDR3 contains 14 residues. The germline gives CDR1 SEHNR, CDR2 FQNEAQ (reference sequence). CDR3 sequence (DNA): TGTGCCAGCAGCAAAGGTGGGAGCTCCTACGAGCAGTACGTC. Protein: CASSKGGSSYEQYV.

The count of this clone is one. The chain combines TRBV7-2 with TRBJ2-5, with 11 bases lining up with TRBD2. There are 15 residues in the CDR3. CDR1 and CDR2 from the germline V gene are SGHTA and FQGNSA. V gave up 5 bases and J gave up 3 bases; unmatched junction bases: 5. The CDR3 reads CASSPRLAGKETQYF. The CDR3 bases are TGTGCCAGCAGCCCCAGACTAGCGGGGAAAGAGACCCAGTACTTC. The variable domain in full, completed from reference TRBV7-2 and TRBJ2-5, reads GAGVSQSPSNKVTEKGKDVELRCDPISGHTALYWYRQSLGQGLEFLIYFQGNSAPDKSGLPSDRFSAERTGGSVSTLTIQRTQQEDSAVYLCASSPRLAGKETQYFGPGTRLLVL.

The gene calls are TRBV5-4 and TRBJ2-1; D is uncertain. CDR1 is SGHNT, CDR2 YYREEE, per germline (reference sequence). The V gene lost 4 bases and the J gene lost 8 bases, with 16 bases spanning the gap. The CDR3 is 14 amino acids. Here the CDR3 DNA reads TGTGCCAGCAGCCAAAATACTCGGTGGGATGAGCAGTTCTTC. This sequence encodes CASSQNTRWDEQFF. Using reference TRBV5-4 and TRBJ2-1 for the parts outside the CDR3, the full variable domain is ETGVTQSPTHLIKTRGQQVTLRCSSQSGHNTVSWYQQALGQGPQFIFQYYREEENGRGNFPPRFSGLQFPNYSSELNVNALELDDSALYLCASSQNTRWDEQFFGPGTRLTVL.

This clone was detected only once. The chain recombines TRBV7-2 with TRBJ2-7, with TRBD2 matching over 15 bases. Germline loops: CDR1 SGHTA, CDR2 FQGNSA. Trimming removed 5 bases from V and 4 bases from J; junction bases left unmatched: 6. The CDR3 is 16 residues long. The CDR3 coding sequence is TGTGCCAGCAGCCTACGGACTAGCGGGAGGGTTTACGAGCAGTACTTC. This sequence encodes CASSLRTSGRVYEQYF.

V and J are TRBV7-2 and TRBJ2-1; no firm D call. This CDR3 has 15 amino acids. From germline, CDR1 is SGHTA and CDR2 FQGNSA. The ends were cut back, 1 base at V and 7 bases at J, with 14 bases in the middle. This chain's CDR3 is CASSLVGLVSNEQFF. As DNA, the CDR3 is TGTGCCAGCAGCTTAGTGGGGTTAGTTTCTAATGAGCAGTTCTTC.

This chain connects TRBV7-8 to TRBJ1-2; TRBD1 aligns across 9 bases. Germline V gives CDR1 SGHVS, CDR2 FQNEAQ. This CDR3 contains 14 residues. The trim removed 3 bases at V and 7 bases at J, leaving 6 bases unmatched. DNA of the CDR3: TGTGCCAGCAGCTTCCGGGACAGGGATTTTGGCTACACCTTC. This gives the protein CASSFRDRDFGYTF.

The chain employs TRBV7-9 and TRBJ2-1; D unresolved. Germline-derived CDR1 and CDR2 are SEHNR and FQNEAQ (reference sequence). The ends were cut back, 1 base at V and 8 bases at J, with 6 bases in the middle. CDR3 size: 12 residues. This chain's CDR3 is CASSLEGYEQFF. As DNA, the CDR3 is TGTGCCAGCAGCTTAGAAGGGTATGAGCAGTTCTTC.

The chain links TRBV11-2 to TRBJ1-2; D gene uncertain. The CDR3 loop spans 14 amino acids. V was shortened by 5 bases and J by 5 bases, with 15 bases between the two germline ends. Germline V lookup: CDR1 SGHAT, CDR2 FQNNGV. CDR3 residues: CASSLLGGRYGYTF. In nucleotides, the CDR3 is TGTGCCAGCAGCCTACTCGGCGGCCGATATGGCTACACCTTC. The full variable domain, rest sourced from reference TRBV11-2 and TRBJ1-2, is EAGVAQSPRYKIIEKRQSVAFWCNPISGHATLYWYQQILGQGPKLLIQFQNNGVVDDSQLPKDRFSAERLKGVDSTLKIQPAKLEDSAVYLCASSLLGGRYGYTFGSGTRLTVV.

V gene TRBV6-5 combines with J gene TRBJ2-3; 10 positions agree with TRBD2. J was trimmed by 2 bases and V by 2 bases; bases with no gene match: 4. Germline lookup yields CDR1 MNHEY and CDR2 SVGAGI. The CDR3 runs 16 residues. CDR3 in amino acids: CASSYSGRADTDTQYF. In DNA, the CDR3 is TGTGCCAGCAGTTACAGCGGGAGGGCCGACACAGATACGCAGTATTTT.

The chain recombines TRBV5-1 with TRBJ2-2, with 7 positions matching TRBD1. The CDR3 length is 16 residues. Germline values: CDR1 SGHRS, CDR2 YFSETQ. Trimming cost V 0 bases and J 4 bases; bases outside gene matches: 6. CDR3 residues: CASSLAATGATGELFF. The CDR3, as DNA: TGCGCCAGCAGCTTGGCCGCAACAGGGGCCACCGGGGAGCTGTTTTTT.

About this clone: Distinct nucleotide sequences in the sample also encode this CDR3. The gene calls are TRBV5-4 and TRBJ1-1; maybe TRBD1 (5 bases). Trimming pared 2 bases from V and 3 bases from J, leaving 8 bases between. CDR3 length: 13 amino acids. CDR1 is SGHNT and CDR2 is YYREEE in the germline V gene (reference sequence). The CDR3, as DNA: TGTGCCAGCAGCTTTGTGGGGGACACTGAAGCTTTCTTT. It encodes CASSFVGDTEAFF.

The V and J genes are TRBV28 and TRBJ1-1, with TRBD1 as a possible D gene (6 bases). V gave up 6 bases and J gave up 1 base, with 12 bases separating them. The CDR3 is 14 residues long. CDR1 and CDR2 from the germline V gene are MDHEN and SYDVKM. The CDR3 sequence: CASSLGTRNTEAFF. The CDR3 DNA sequence: TGTGCCAGCAGCCTCGGGACAAGGAACACTGAAGCTTTCTTT.

The V gene is TRBV4-1, the J gene TRBJ1-4, with D perhaps matching TRBD1 (5 bases). The germline V and J ends were trimmed by 5 bases and 8 bases, with 15 bases remaining between them. The CDR3 extends over 14 amino acids. The V gene's germline CDR1 is MGHRA and CDR2 YSYEKL. CDR3 region: CASSGQPNEEKLFF. CDR3 nucleotide sequence: TGCGCCAGCAGCGGACAACCTAATGAAGAAAAACTGTTTTTT.

V usage is TRBV28 and J usage is TRBJ2-5, with D uncertain. CDR1 is MDHEN and CDR2 is SYDVKM in the germline V gene. This CDR3 has 14 residues. The V end lost 2 bases, the J end lost 5 bases, and 12 bases lay between the germline ends. The CDR3 is CASSLKRTSETQYF. DNA for the CDR3: TGTGCCAGCAGTTTAAAGAGAACTTCCGAGACCCAGTACTTC.

This chain connects TRBV28 to TRBJ1-5; 8 nucleotides agree with TRBD1. Losses at the gene ends were 6 bases for V and 5 bases for J; bases not matched to a gene: 24. Germline-derived CDR1 and CDR2 are MDHEN and SYDVKM. The CDR3 contains 20 residues. As DNA, the CDR3 is TGTGCCAGCAGCTCCCCTCATAAGACAGGGGCCATCCCTGTCTATCAGCCCCAGCATTTT. Translation: CASSSPHKTGAIPVYQPQHF.

The chain has TRBV6-5 and TRBJ1-1; 7 nucleotides line up with TRBD1. V gave up 5 bases and J gave up 5 bases; unmatched junction bases: 5. Germline V gene data show CDR1 as MNHEY and CDR2 as SVGAGI. This CDR3 has 13 amino acids. The CDR3 region is CASSPGTVTEAFF. In DNA form, the CDR3 reads TGTGCCAGCAGTCCCGGGACAGTAACTGAAGCTTTCTTT.

This clone was recorded only once. The chain is built from TRBV18 and TRBJ2-3; 8 bases agree with TRBD1. From germline, CDR1 is KGHSH and CDR2 LQKENI. The CDR3 extends over 14 amino acids. V dropped 7 bases and J dropped 1; count of bases not matched to a gene: 4. The CDR3 reads CASLPGQGTDTQYF. CDR3 DNA sequence: TGTGCCAGCTTACCGGGACAGGGCACAGATACGCAGTATTTT.

J is TRBJ1-4 and V is TRBV5-6; 12 positions match TRBD1. This CDR3 is 16 amino acids long. V shed 4 bases and J 7 bases; nucleotides not matched to a gene: 8. CDR1 and CDR2 from the germline V gene are SGHDT and YYEEEE. In DNA, the CDR3 is TGTGCCAGCAGCATGGGACAGGGGGCGCGGGCTGAAAAACTGTTTTTT. Protein product: CASSMGQGARAEKLFF.

This clone was counted between two and nine times. This chain connects TRBV5-1 to TRBJ1-1; TRBD1 might be the D (6 bases). This CDR3 region has 15 residues. Trimming left V 7 bases short and J 1 base short, with 17 bases between. Germline V gives CDR1 SGHRS, CDR2 YFSETQ. CDR3 protein: CASAIIRTENTEAFF. In DNA form, the CDR3 reads TGCGCCAGCGCTATTATTAGGACAGAGAACACTGAAGCTTTCTTT.

This clone appeared once. The chain couples TRBV7-8 to TRBJ2-2, with 10 nucleotides matching TRBD2. CDR1 and CDR2 from the germline V gene are SGHVS and FQNEAQ. CDR3 length: 15 amino acids. Germline trimming cut 1 base from V and 5 bases from J; bases unmatched to any gene: 1. As DNA, the CDR3 is TGTGCCAGCAGCTTAGTAGCGGGAGGAACCGGGGAGCTGTTTTTT. It codes for CASSLVAGGTGELFF.